This TCR beta chain is from a study of monozygotic twins with inflammatory bowel disease. CDR1 is SGHRS and CDR2 is YFSETQ in the germline V gene. This CDR3 is built from 14 residues. TCRdb processed the 5' RACE reads again and assigns one entry to each CDR3 protein, with no DNA. The specimen's table records approximately 210,000 distinct CDR3 sequences. The sequencing input was blood. The rearrangement joins TRBV5-1 to TRBJ1-2. This TCR came from a human donor with ulcerative colitis or Crohn's disease, or a healthy co-twin of an affected twin (not recorded which). The CDR3: CASSLTGRVDGYTF.